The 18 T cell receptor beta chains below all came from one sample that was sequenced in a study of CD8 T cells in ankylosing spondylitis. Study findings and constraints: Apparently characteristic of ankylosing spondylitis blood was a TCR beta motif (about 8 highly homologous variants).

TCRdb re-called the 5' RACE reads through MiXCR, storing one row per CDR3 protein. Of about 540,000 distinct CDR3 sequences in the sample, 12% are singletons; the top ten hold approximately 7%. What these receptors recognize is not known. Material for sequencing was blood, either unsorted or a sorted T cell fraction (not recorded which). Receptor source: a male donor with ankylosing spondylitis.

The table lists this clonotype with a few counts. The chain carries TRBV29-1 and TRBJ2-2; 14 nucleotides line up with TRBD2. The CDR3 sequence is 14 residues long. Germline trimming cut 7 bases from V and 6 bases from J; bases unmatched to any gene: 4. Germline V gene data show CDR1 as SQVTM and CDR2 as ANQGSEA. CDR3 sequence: CSGKTSGRAGELFF. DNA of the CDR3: TGCAGCGGAAAGACTAGCGGGAGGGCCGGGGAGCTGTTTTTT.

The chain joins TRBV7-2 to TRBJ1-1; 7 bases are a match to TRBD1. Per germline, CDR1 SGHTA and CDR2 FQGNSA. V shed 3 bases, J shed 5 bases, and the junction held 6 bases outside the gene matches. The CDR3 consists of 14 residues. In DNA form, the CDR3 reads TGTGCCAGCAGCTTTACAGGGGTGGAAACTGAAGCTTTCTTT. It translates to CASSFTGVETEAFF. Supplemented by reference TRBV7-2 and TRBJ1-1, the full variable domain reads GAGVSQSPSNKVTEKGKDVELRCDPISGHTALYWYRQSLGQGLEFLIYFQGNSAPDKSGLPSDRFSAERTGGSVSTLTIQRTQQEDSAVYLCASSFTGVETEAFFGQGTRLTVV.

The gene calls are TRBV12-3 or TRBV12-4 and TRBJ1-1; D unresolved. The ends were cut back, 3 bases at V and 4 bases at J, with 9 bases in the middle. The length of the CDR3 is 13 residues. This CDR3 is CASSLLQATEAFF. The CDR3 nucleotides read TGTGCCAGCAGTTTGCTACAAGCCACTGAAGCTTTCTTT.

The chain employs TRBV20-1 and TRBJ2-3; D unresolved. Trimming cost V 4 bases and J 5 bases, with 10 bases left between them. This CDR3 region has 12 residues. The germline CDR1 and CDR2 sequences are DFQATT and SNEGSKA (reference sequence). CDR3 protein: CSAKPNIDTQYF. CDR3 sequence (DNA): TGCAGTGCTAAACCAAACATAGATACGCAGTATTTT.

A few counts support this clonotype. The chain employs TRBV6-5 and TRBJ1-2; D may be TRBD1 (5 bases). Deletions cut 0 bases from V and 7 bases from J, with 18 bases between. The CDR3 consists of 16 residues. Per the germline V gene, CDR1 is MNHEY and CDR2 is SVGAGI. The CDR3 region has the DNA TGTGCCAGCAGTTACTCGGGGAACGATGGGGACCTTGGCTACACCTTC. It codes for CASSYSGNDGDLGYTF.

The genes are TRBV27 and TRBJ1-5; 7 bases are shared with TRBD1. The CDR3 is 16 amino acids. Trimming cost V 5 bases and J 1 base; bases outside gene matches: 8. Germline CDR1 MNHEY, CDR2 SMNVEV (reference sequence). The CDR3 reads CASSPGTAGSNQPQHF. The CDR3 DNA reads TGTGCCAGCAGTCCCGGGACAGCAGGGAGCAATCAGCCCCAGCATTTT.

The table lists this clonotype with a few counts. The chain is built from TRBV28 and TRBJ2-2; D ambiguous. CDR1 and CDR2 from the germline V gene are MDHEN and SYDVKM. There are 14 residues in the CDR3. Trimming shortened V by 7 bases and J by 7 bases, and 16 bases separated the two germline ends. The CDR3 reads CASTKQERVGELFF. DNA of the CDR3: TGTGCCAGCACTAAACAAGAAAGGGTCGGGGAGCTGTTTTTT.

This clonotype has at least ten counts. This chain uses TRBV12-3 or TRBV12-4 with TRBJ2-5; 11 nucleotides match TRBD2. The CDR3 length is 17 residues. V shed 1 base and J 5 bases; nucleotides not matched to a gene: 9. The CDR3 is CASSLGLAGGVFETQYF. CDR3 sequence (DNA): TGTGCCAGCAGTTTAGGCCTAGCGGGAGGAGTATTCGAGACCCAGTACTTC.

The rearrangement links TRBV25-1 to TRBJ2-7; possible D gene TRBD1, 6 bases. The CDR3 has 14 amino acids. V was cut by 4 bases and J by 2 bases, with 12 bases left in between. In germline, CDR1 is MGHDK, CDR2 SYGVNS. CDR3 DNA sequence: TGTGCCAGCAGTGGGGGGTACAGGGCCTACGAGCAGTACTTC. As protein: CASSGGYRAYEQYF.

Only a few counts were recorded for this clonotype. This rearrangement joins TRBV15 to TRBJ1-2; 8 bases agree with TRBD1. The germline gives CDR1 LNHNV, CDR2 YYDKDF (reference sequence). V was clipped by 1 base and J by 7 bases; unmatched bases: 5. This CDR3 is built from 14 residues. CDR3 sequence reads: CATSRGRTGSGYTF. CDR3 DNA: TGTGCCACCAGCAGAGGGAGGACAGGGAGTGGCTACACCTTC.

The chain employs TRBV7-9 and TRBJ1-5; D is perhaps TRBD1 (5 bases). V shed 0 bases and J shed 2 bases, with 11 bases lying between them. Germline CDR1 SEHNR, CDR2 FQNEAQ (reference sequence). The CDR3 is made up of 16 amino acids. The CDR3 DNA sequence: TGTGCCAGCAGCTTAGCAATAGGGGATGGCAATCAGCCCCAGCATTTT. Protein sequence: CASSLAIGDGNQPQHF.

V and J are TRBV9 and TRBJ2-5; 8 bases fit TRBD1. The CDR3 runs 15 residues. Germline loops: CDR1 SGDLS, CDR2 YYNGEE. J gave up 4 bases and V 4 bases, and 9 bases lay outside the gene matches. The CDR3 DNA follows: TGTGCCAGCAGCCTTATGGGAGACAGGGGAGAGACCCAGTACTTC. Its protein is CASSLMGDRGETQYF.

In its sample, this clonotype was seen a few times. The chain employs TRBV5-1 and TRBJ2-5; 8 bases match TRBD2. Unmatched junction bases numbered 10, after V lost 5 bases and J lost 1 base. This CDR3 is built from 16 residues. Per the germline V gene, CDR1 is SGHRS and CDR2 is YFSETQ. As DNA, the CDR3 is TGCGCCAGCAGGTTCGTAACTAGCGGAGTCCAAGAGACCCAGTACTTC. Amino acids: CASRFVTSGVQETQYF.

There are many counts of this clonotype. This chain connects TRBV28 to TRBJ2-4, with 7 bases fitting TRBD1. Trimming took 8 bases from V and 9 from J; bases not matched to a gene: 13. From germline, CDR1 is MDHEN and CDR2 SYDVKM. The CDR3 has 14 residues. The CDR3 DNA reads TGTGCCAGCCTACCAACAGGGGTTCTGGGCATTCAGTACTTC. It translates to CASLPTGVLGIQYF.

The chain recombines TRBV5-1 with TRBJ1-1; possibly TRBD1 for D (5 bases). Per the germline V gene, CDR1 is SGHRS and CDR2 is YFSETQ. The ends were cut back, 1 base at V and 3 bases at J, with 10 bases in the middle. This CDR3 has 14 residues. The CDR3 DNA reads TGCGCCAGCAGCTTGAAGGGGAAGGACACTGAAGCTTTCTTT. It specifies CASSLKGKDTEAFF.

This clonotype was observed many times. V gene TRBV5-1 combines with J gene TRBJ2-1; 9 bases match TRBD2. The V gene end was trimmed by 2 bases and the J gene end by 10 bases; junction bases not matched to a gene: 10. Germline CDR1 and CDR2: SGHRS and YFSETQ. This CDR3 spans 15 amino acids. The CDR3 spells CASSFVSSGSGEQFF. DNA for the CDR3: TGCGCCAGCAGCTTTGTTAGTAGCGGGAGTGGAGAGCAGTTCTTC.

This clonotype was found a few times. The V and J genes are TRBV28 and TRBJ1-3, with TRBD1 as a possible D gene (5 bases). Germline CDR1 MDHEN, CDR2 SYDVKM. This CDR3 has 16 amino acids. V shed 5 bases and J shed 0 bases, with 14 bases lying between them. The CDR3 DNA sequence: TGTGCCAGCAGTCCCATAGGACACATCTCTGGAAACACCATATATTTT. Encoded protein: CASSPIGHISGNTIYF.

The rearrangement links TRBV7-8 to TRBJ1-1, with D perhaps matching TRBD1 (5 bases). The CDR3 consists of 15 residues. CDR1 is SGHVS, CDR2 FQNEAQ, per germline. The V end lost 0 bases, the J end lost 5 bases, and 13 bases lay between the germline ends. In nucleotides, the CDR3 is TGTGCCAGCAGCTTAGCGGGGGTTTTGAGGACTGAAGCTTTCTTT. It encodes CASSLAGVLRTEAFF.